This T cell receptor beta chain was captured by sequencing in a study of blood T cell repertoires in COVID-19 (dated by TCRdb to the early 2020s). About the study as a whole: Collaborator samples came from the United States, Italy and Spain and covered acute and convalescent phases of COVID-19. Samples came from the ongoing ImmuneRACE study (first 160 participants) plus 1,254 subjects from 6 global collaborators. Where available, HLA class I and class II types were obtained from metadata supplied by the sample provider rather than from assay-based typing. The repertoires were released in a freely available public database meant as a resource for research on the immune response to SARS-CoV-2. Deeply sampled blood TCRbeta repertoires from subjects exposed to, actively infected with, or recovered from COVID-19 were included in the dataset. Nearly every sample came with metadata listing a de-identified subject ID, COVID-19 status, age in years and sex. The material from the prospective study consisted of cDNA or gDNA derived from T cells, B-cell-depleted T cells, or PBMCs. Results the study describes overall, beyond this receptor: How much clinical and demographic metadata was included differed by source and by participant, and the metadata was provided uncurated.

The CDR3 contains 14 residues, cysteine and phenylalanine counted. The kept DNA is CDR3 alone, 42 bases in frame from the first base. Via the germline V gene (reference sequence), CDR1 is LNHDA and CDR2 SQIVND. V drops 5 bases and J drops 1 base, leaving 12 bases in between. TCRbeta CDR3 regions were amplified from genomic DNA using the immunoSEQ Assay, a bias-controlled multiplex PCR. Turning to the authors' computational methods: Within the assay, amplification of reference gene primers was used to estimate how many nucleated cells each sample contained. To quantify the absolute abundance of each unique TCRbeta CDR3 rearrangement, sequence reads were collapsed and filtered. For each sample, productive Simpson clonality was calculated as the square root of Simpson's diversity index across productive rearrangements. The immuneACCESS repertoire file appears here via TCRdb, limited to in-frame rearrangements. These files lack a portion of the clones; in checked studies, under half of the deficit traces to unresolved V genes, and the cause of the others is not known. V, J and clone size derive from that table, while D and trimming were established from the DNA sequence. This sample has 100,000 to 150,000 clones in its table, and roughly four fifths of those were observed once. 15% to 20% of the sample lies in the top ten.

Collaborating institutions collected whole blood in K2EDTA tubes following their own protocols. For TCRbeta analysis, collaborators shipped samples in one of three forms: frozen whole blood, isolated PBMCs, or DNA extracted from either of those sample types. With respect to this clone: No cognate antigen has been identified for it. Per-nucleotide qualities are absent, and no much larger clonotype sits a single base away.

Source material: peripheral blood. This receptor chain uses TRBV19 and TRBJ2-7; possibly the D gene is TRBD2, per 6 matching bases. This receptor was identified in a woman aged 45-60 years with acute or convalescent COVID-19. The nucleotides read TGTGCCAGTAGTGGGGGGACTTTTTCCTACGAGCAGTACTTC. This yields the protein CASSGGTFSYEQYF.